This is a list of T cell receptor beta chains from one sample in a study of molecular identifiers for immune sequencing clone quantification. In TCRdb, the PCR reads were re-called with MiXCR into one record per CDR3 protein. The table lists more than 450,000 distinct CDR3 sequences, approximately 25% of them singletons, with roughly 0.79% in the top ten. What was sequenced was naive CD8+ T cells from blood, with Jurkat cell RNA spiked in. These receptors were obtained from a human donor in good health. Some libraries in this study had Jurkat cell RNA spiked in. Each CDR3 is given with its conserved first and last residue. The D gene is left open where the match is weak. A row's size may be missing; if present it is once, few, many or a size class.

j_call,clone_size,v_call,d_call,cdr3_aa
TRBJ2-5,.,TRBV4-3,.,CASSQDWRGRETQYF
TRBJ2-7,few,TRBV5-1,TRBD2,CASSLVTTRESAYEQYF
TRBJ2-7,few,TRBV19,TRBD1,CASSIATTGIEQYF
TRBJ2-7,few,TRBV27,.,CASSHVTPGTQYEQYF
TRBJ1-1,.,TRBV9,.,CASSVDSVMNTEAFF
TRBJ2-1,many,TRBV7-8,TRBD2,CASSRGTSGGNEQFF
TRBJ1-1,few,TRBV6-2/TRBV6-3,.,CASSYLFQFTEAFF
TRBJ2-7,many,TRBV5-5,.,CASSLEEDRDNEQYF
TRBJ2-3,.,TRBV19,TRBD2,CASSEGLAGGTQYF
TRBJ2-5,many,TRBV7-6,.,CASSLFGETQYF
TRBJ1-1,few,TRBV24-1,.,CATSLKENTEAFF
TRBJ2-2,few,TRBV13,.,CASSLVPAGNTGELFF
TRBJ1-1,few,TRBV2,.,CAGREDTEAFF
TRBJ2-7,.,TRBV30,TRBD1,CAWSSTGYEQYF
TRBJ2-7,.,TRBV7-2,.,CASSLDLGPSYEQYF
TRBJ1-1,many,TRBV7-9,.,CASSRTGNTEAFF
TRBJ2-5,.,TRBV12-3/TRBV12-4,.,CASSFWRGSQETQYF
TRBJ1-3,.,TRBV10-3,TRBD1,CATGAGGAEGNTIYF
TRBJ2-5,few,TRBV5-1,.,CASRWGLETQYF
TRBJ1-2,.,TRBV5-1,.,CASSLERGLSYGYTF
TRBJ1-1,many,TRBV30,.,CAWSAGVTEAFF
TRBJ1-1,.,TRBV27,.,CASESTGGQITEAFF
TRBJ2-1,.,TRBV9,.,CASSPQGVGYNEQFF
TRBJ1-1,few,TRBV10-2,.,CASGGWGTEAFF
TRBJ1-5,.,TRBV28,.,CASSLGRGGEVINQRQHF
TRBJ2-3,.,TRBV12-3/TRBV12-4,.,CASSLSAGAGRTDTQYF
TRBJ1-5,many,TRBV27,.,CASGDGSNQPQHF
TRBJ1-6,few,TRBV27,.,CASSFNSYNSPLHF
TRBJ2-7,many,TRBV13,.,CASSHTGSYEQYF
TRBJ2-7,many,TRBV27,TRBD1,CASSRTGPLFYEQYF
TRBJ2-1,.,TRBV28,TRBD2,CASRTSVNNEQFF
TRBJ2-3,many,TRBV9,TRBD2,CASSPRSGGPTDTQYF
TRBJ2-3,many,TRBV7-2,TRBD2,CASSLAGATGDTQYF
TRBJ2-7,many,TRBV6-2/TRBV6-3,.,CASSYSSSYEQYF
TRBJ2-5,many,TRBV3-1,.,CASSPLGGTDETQYF
TRBJ2-7,many,TRBV9,TRBD2,CASSEGLADYEQYF
TRBJ2-6,few,TRBV9,TRBD2,CASSAGGADGANVLTF
TRBJ2-2,few,TRBV4-1,.,CASSQDPTRGTGELFF
TRBJ1-1,.,TRBV28,TRBD1,CASRSTGGENTEAFF
TRBJ2-7,.,TRBV28,.,CASSLFVNNYEQYF